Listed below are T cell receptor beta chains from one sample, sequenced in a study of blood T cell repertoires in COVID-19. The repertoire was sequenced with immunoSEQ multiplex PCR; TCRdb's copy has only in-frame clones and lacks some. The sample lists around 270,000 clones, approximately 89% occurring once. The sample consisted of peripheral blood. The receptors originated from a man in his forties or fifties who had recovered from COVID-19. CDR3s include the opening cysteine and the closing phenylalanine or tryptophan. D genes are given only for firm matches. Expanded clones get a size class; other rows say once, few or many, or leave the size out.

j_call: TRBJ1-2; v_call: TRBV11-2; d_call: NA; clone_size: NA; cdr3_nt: TGTGCCAGCAGCTCGGCGGGGAGAGGTTACTATGGCTACACCTTC; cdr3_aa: CASSSAGRGYYGYTF
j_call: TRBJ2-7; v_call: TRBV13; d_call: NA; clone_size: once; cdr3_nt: TGTGCCAGCAGCTCCGGGACACAACACGAGCAGTACTTC; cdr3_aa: CASSSGTQHEQYF
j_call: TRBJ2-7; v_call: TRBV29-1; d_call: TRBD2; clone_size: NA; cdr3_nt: TGCAGCGTGGACGGGACTAGCGGGAGTGTGGACGAGCAGTACTTC; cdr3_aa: CSVDGTSGSVDEQYF
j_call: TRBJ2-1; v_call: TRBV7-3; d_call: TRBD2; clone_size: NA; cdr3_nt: TGTGCCAGCAGCTTATCAGGATTGGGACTAGCGGAAAAATACAATGAGCAGTTCTTC; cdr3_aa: CASSLSGLGLAEKYNEQFF
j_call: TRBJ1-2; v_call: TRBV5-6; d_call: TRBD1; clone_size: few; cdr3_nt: TGTGCCAGCACCTCTGGGGACAGCCCGAACTATGGCTACACCTTC; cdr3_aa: CASTSGDSPNYGYTF
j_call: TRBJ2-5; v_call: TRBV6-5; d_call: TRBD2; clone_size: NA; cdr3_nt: TGTGCCAGCAGTTACTGGGGCGGGGGGAACCAAGAGACCCAGTACTTC; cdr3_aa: CASSYWGGGNQETQYF
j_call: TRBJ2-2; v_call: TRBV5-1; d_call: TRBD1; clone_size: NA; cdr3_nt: TGCGCCAGCAGCGCCGGACAGGGGGCGAACACCGGGGAGCTGTTTTTT; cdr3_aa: CASSAGQGANTGELFF
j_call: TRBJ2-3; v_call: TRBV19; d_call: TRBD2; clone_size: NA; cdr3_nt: TGTGCCAGTAGTTTTACTAGCGGTAGCGTCCCAGATACGCAGTATTTT; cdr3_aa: CASSFTSGSVPDTQYF
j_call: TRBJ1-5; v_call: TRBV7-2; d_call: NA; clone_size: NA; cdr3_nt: TGTGCCAGCAGCTTATTCCGGCAGCCCCAGCATTTT; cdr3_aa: CASSLFRQPQHF
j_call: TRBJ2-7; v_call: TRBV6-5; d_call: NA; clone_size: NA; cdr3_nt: TGTGCCAGCAGGGACAGAAGGATGTCCTACGAGCAGTACTTC; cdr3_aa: CASRDRRMSYEQYF
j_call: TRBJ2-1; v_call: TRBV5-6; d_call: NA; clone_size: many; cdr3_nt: TGTGCCAGCAGCCCTAGACCGGGACTGGGTTCCTACAATGAGCAGTTCTTC; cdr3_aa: CASSPRPGLGSYNEQFF
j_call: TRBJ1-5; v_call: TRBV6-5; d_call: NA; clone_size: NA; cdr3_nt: TGTGCCAGCAGAACACTATTAGCCAATCAGCCCCAGCATTTT; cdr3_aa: CASRTLLANQPQHF
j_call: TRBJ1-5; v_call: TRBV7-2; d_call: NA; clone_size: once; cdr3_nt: TGTGCCAGCAGCTTAGTTCCAGGAAGCAATCAGCCCCAGCATTTT; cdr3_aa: CASSLVPGSNQPQHF
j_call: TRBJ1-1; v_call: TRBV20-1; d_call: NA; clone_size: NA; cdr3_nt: TGCAGTGCTAGTAAGAGAGGGAACACTGAAGCTTTCTTT; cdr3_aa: CSASKRGNTEAFF
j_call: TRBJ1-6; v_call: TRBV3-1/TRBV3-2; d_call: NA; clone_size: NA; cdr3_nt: TGTGCCAGCAGCCAAATAGCAGCGGGAGGTTCACCCCTCCACTTT; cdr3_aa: CASSQIAAGGSPLHF
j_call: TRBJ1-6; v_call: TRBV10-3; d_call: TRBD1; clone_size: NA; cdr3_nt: TGTGCCATCAGCGGACAGGTCTATAATTCACCCCTCCACTTT; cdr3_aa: CAISGQVYNSPLHF
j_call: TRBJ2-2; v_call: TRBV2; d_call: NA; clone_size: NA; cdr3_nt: TGTGCCAGCAGTGTGGGCCCAAAAGGCCTAAAGACCGGGGAGCTGTTTTTT; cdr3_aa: CASSVGPKGLKTGELFF
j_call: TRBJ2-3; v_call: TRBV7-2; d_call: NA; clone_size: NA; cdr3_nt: TGTGCCAGCAGTATTGGAGGAGTCACAGATACGCAGTATTTT; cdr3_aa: CASSIGGVTDTQYF
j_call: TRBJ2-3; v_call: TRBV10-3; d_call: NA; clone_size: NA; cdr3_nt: TGTGCCATCAGTGAGTCGTTGTTAACGGGTCGCACAGATACGCAGTATTTT; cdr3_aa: CAISESLLTGRTDTQYF
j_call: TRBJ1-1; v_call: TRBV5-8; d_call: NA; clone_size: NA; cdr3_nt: TGTGCCAGCAGCTTTCGGGGGGGCCAGGGAGAAGCTTTCTTT; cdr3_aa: CASSFRGGQGEAFF
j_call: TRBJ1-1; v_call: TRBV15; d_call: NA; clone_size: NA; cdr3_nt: TGTGCCACCGGGGGGGGGCAGAAGGTTGAAGCTTTCTTT; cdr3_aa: CATGGGQKVEAFF
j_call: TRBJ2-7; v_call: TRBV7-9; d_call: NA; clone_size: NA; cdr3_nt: TGTGCCAGCAGCTTAGCGGGGCTCGACTCCTACGAGCAGTACTTC; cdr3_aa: CASSLAGLDSYEQYF
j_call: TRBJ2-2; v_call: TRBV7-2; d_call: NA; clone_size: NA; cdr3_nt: TGTGCCAGAACAGGGAAATACACCGGGGAGCTGTTTTTT; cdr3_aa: CARTGKYTGELFF
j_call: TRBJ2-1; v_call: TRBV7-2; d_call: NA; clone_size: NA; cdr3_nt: TGTGCCAGCAGCTTAGCTCTAGAGCCCAGTGAGCAGTTCTTC; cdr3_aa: CASSLALEPSEQFF
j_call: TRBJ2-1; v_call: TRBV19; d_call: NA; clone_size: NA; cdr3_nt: TGTGCCAGTAGTACCCCCCCGGGATACAATGAGCAGTTCTTC; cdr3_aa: CASSTPPGYNEQFF
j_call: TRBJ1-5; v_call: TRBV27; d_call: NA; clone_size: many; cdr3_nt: TGTGCCAGCAGTTTTACAGGGACGGTTAACAATCAGCCCCAGCATTTT; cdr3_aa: CASSFTGTVNNQPQHF
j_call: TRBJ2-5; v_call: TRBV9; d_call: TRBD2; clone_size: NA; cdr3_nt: TGTGCCAGCAGCGTAGGACTAGCGGGAGGGCTCTTAGTAGAGACCCAGTACTTC; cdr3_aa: CASSVGLAGGLLVETQYF
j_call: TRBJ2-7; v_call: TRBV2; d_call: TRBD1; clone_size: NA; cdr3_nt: TGTGCCAGCAGTGACAGGGGGCGGTACGAGCAGTACTTC; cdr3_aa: CASSDRGRYEQYF
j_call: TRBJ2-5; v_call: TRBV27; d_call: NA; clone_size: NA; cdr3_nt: TGTGCCAGCAGTTCCCTTGGGGGCCCAACTGAGACCCAGTACTTC; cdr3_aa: CASSSLGGPTETQYF
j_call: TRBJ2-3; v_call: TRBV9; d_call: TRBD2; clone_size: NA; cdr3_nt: TGTGCCAGCACCGAGACTAGCGGGGGCACAGATACGCAGTATTTT; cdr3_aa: CASTETSGGTDTQYF
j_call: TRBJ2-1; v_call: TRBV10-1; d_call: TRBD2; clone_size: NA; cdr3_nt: TGCGCCAGCACCGGGACTAGCGGGTCTAACAATGAGCAGTTCTTC; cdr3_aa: CASTGTSGSNNEQFF
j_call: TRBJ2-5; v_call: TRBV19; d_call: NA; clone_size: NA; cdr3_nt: TGTGCCAGTAGTATGACGGAGGGTTGGGTTGAGGAGACCCAGTACTTC; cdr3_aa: CASSMTEGWVEETQYF
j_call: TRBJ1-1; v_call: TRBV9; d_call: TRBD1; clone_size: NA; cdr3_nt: TGTGCCAGCAGCGTCCGGGACAGGGTTGGGACTGAAGCTTTCTTT; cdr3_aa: CASSVRDRVGTEAFF
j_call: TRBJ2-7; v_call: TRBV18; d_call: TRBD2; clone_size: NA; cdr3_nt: TGTGCCAGCCGAACTAGCGGCTCCTACGAGCAGTACTTC; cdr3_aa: CASRTSGSYEQYF
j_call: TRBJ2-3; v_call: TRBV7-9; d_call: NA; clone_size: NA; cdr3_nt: TGTGCCAGCAGCTTAAGACTCACGCTCACAGATACGCAGTATTTT; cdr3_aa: CASSLRLTLTDTQYF
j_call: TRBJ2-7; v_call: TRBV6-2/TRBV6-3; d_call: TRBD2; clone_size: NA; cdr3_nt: TGTGCCAGCAGTGAGCCTAGCGGGCGGTCCTACGAGCAGTACTTC; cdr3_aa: CASSEPSGRSYEQYF
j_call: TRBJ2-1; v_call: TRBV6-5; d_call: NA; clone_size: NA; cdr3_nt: TGTGCCAGCAGTTACCTCACGGGGGAGGATGAGCAGTTCTTC; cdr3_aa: CASSYLTGEDEQFF
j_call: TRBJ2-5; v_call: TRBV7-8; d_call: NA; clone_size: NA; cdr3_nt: TGTGCCAGCAGCGCCCCGCAGTACCAAGAGACCCAGTACTTC; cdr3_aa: CASSAPQYQETQYF
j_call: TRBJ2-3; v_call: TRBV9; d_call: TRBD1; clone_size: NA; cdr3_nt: TGTGCCAGCAGCTCAGTTGGACAGGGGGGTAGGGATACGCAGTATTTT; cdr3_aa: CASSSVGQGGRDTQYF
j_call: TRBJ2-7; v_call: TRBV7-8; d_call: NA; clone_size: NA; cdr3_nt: TGTGCCAGCAGCTTAACGTTTTCGGAGGAATACGAGCAGTACTTC; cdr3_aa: CASSLTFSEEYEQYF
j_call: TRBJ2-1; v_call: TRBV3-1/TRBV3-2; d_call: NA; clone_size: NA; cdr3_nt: TGTGCCAGCAGCCGGCGGGACCGGGTTCCCGAGCAGTTCTTC; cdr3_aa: CASSRRDRVPEQFF
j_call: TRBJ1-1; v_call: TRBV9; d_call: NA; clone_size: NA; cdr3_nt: TGTGCCAGCAGTCCAGGAGGGGCAAGGAACACTGAAGCTTTCTTT; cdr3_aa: CASSPGGARNTEAFF
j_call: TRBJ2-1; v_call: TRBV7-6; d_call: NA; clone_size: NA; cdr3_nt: TGTGCCAGCAGCTTACTAGGCGGTCAAAGGAATGAGCAGTTCTTC; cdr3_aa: CASSLLGGQRNEQFF
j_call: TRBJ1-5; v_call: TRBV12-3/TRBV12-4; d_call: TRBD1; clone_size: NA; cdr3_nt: TGTGCCAGCAGTCATGACAGGGTACAGCATTTT; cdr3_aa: CASSHDRVQHF
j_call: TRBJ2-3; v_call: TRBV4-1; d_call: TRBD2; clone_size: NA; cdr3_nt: TGCGCCAGCAGCCAAGGGCTAGCGGGAGGGCCGGTACGCAGTTGGTTT; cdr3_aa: CASSQGLAGGPVRSWF
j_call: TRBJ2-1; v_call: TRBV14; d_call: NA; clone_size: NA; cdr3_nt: TGTGCCAGCAGCCAAGTAGACAGCCTGGGGGAGCAGTTCTTC; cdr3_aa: CASSQVDSLGEQFF
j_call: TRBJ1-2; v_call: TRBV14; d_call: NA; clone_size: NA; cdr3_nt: TGTGCCAGCAGCCAAGACGGCAGGGCTATCTATGGCTACACCTTC; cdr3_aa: CASSQDGRAIYGYTF
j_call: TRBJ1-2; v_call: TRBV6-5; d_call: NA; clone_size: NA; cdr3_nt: TGTGCCAGCACCCCCGACGGGTTGGGTGGCTACACCTTC; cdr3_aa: CASTPDGLGGYTF
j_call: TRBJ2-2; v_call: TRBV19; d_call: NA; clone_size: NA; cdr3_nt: TGTGCCAGTAGTATGGCCGGGGGGCTTACAACCGGGGAGCTGTTTTTT; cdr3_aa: CASSMAGGLTTGELFF
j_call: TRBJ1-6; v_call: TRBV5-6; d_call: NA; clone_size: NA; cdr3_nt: TGTGCCAGCAGCTTGTGGACAGCTAATTCACCCCTCCACTTT; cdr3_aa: CASSLWTANSPLHF
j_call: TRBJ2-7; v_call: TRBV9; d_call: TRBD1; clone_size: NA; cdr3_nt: TGTGCCAGCAGCGGGACCGGGACAGGGGTCTACGAGCAGTACTTC; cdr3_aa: CASSGTGTGVYEQYF
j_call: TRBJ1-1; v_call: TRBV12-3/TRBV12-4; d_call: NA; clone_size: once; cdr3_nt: TGTGCCAGCAGTTTAGCGGCGAACACTGAAGCTTTCTTT; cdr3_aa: CASSLAANTEAFF
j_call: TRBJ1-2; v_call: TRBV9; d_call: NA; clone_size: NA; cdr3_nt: TGTGCCAGCAGCGTAGAAGCGTCAAAAAATAACTATGGCTACACCTTC; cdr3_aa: CASSVEASKNNYGYTF